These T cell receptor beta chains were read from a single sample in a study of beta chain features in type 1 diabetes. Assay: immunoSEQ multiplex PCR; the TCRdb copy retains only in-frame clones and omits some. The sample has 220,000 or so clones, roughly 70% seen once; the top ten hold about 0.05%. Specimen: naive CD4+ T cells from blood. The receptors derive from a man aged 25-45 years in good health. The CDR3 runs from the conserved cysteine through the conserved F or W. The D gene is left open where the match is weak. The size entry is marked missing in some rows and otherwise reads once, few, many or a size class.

CDR3aa: CASSLGDGGSTDTQYF
CDR3nt: TGTGCCAGCAGCTTAGGAGACGGAGGGAGCACAGATACGCAGTATTTT
v_gene: TRBV7-9
abundance: -
d_gene: -
j_gene: TRBJ2-3

CDR3aa: CASSQDRDRAVGDTQYF
CDR3nt: TGCGCCAGCAGCCAAGATCGAGACAGAGCGGTCGGAGATACGCAGTATTTT
v_gene: TRBV4-3
abundance: -
d_gene: -
j_gene: TRBJ2-3

CDR3aa: CAWSAGLSPGETQYF
CDR3nt: TGTGCCTGGAGTGCGGGACTCTCCCCTGGAGAGACCCAGTACTTC
v_gene: TRBV30
abundance: few
d_gene: -
j_gene: TRBJ2-5

CDR3aa: CSAHDEKLFF
CDR3nt: TGCAGTGCCCACGATGAAAAACTGTTTTTT
v_gene: TRBV20-1
abundance: -
d_gene: -
j_gene: TRBJ1-4

CDR3aa: CAWSHSYGYTF
CDR3nt: TGTGCCTGGAGTCACAGTTATGGCTACACCTTC
v_gene: TRBV30
abundance: -
d_gene: -
j_gene: TRBJ1-2

CDR3aa: CASPGPSPGELFF
CDR3nt: TGTGCCTCCCCTGGGCCCAGTCCCGGGGAGCTGTTTTTT
v_gene: TRBV30
abundance: once
d_gene: -
j_gene: TRBJ2-2

CDR3aa: CASSTRLAGATDTQYF
CDR3nt: TGTGCCAGCAGCACGAGACTAGCGGGAGCAACAGATACGCAGTATTTT
v_gene: TRBV5-4
abundance: -
d_gene: TRBD2
j_gene: TRBJ2-3

CDR3aa: CASSTHRPQYQETQYF
CDR3nt: TGTGCCAGCAGTACCCACAGACCTCAGTACCAAGAGACCCAGTACTTC
v_gene: TRBV27
abundance: -
d_gene: -
j_gene: TRBJ2-5

CDR3aa: CASSSGTGGFTGELFF
CDR3nt: TGTGCCAGCAGTTCCGGGACAGGTGGTTTCACCGGGGAGCTGTTTTTT
v_gene: TRBV6-5
abundance: -
d_gene: TRBD1
j_gene: TRBJ2-2

CDR3aa: CASSVRDNYEQYF
CDR3nt: TGTGCCAGCAGTGTCCGGGACAACTACGAGCAGTACTTC
v_gene: TRBV2
abundance: -
d_gene: -
j_gene: TRBJ2-7